Here is one T cell receptor (beta chain) with its context. Autoimmune disease history or systemic immunosuppression led to patient exclusion. This record comes from a study of OX40 agonist ivuxolimab in advanced cancers. Measured with immunoSEQ multiplex PCR; TCRdb has only the in-frame clones, and not every one. Altogether about 66,000 clones are present, roughly 80% being singletons, with the ten largest covering around 6.7%. Germline-derived CDR1 and CDR2 are LNHDA and SQIVND (reference sequence). Trimming shortened V by 6 bases and J by 0 bases, and 14 bases separated the two germline ends. This CDR3 region has 15 residues.

The receptor comes from an adult with an advanced solid tumor such as melanoma, head and neck, liver or kidney cancer. The chain has TRBV19 and TRBJ2-5; weak D call: TRBD2 (6 bases). The input for sequencing was CD4+ or CD8+ T cells sorted from blood, taken in a trial of the OX40 agonist ivuxolimab. The CDR3 spells CASRDLGLDQETQYF. The DNA for the CDR3 is TGTGCCAGTAGAGACCTGGGACTTGACCAAGAGACCCAGTACTTC.